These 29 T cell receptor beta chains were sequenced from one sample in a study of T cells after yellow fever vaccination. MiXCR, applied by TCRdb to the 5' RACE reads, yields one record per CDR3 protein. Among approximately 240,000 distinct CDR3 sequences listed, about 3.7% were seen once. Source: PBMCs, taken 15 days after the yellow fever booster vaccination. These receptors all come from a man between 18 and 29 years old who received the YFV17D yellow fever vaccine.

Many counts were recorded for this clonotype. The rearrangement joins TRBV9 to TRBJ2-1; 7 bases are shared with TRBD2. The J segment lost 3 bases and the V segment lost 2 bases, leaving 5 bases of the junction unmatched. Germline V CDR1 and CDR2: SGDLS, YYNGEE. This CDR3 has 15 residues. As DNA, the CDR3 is TGTGCCAGCAGCGTGGCCAGCGGGGTCTACAATGAGCAGTTCTTC. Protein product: CASSVASGVYNEQFF.

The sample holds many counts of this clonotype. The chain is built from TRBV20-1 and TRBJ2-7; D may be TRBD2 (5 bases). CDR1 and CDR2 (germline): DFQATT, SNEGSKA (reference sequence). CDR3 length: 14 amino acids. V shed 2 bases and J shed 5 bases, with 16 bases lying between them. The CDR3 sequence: CSARPPGGPNEQYF. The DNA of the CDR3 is TGCAGTGCTAGACCCCCCGGCGGGCCTAACGAGCAGTACTTC.

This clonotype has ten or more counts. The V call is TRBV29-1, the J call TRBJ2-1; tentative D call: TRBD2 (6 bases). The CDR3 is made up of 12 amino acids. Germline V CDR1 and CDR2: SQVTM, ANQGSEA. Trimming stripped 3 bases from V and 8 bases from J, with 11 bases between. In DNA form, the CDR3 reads TGCAGCGTTGAGGAGAGGGACTATGAGCAGTTCTTC. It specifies CSVEERDYEQFF.

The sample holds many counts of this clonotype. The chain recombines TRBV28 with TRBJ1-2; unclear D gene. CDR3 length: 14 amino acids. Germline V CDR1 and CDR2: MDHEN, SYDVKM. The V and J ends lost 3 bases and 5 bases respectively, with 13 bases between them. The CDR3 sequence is CASSFRVRRYGYTF. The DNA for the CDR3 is TGTGCCAGCAGTTTCCGGGTCCGGAGGTATGGCTACACCTTC.

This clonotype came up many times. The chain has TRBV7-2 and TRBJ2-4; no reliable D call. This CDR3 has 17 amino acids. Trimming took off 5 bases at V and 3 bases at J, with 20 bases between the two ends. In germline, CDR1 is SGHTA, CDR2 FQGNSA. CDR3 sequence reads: CASSTPPSRFVKNIQYF. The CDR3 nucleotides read TGTGCCAGCAGCACCCCCCCAAGCCGGTTTGTCAAAAACATTCAGTACTTC.

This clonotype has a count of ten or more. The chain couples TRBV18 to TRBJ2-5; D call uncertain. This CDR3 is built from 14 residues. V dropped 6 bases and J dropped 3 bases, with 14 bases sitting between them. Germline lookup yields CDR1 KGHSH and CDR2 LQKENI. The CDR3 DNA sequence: TGTGCCAGCTCGACGACAAATCCTGAAGAGACCCAGTACTTC. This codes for CASSTTNPEETQYF.

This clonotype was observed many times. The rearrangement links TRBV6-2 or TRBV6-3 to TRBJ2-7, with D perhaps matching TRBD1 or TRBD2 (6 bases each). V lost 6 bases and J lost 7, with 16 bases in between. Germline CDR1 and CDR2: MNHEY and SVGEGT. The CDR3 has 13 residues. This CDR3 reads CASRPSRGREQYF. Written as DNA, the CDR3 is TGTGCCAGCAGACCGTCCCGGGGGCGTGAGCAGTACTTC.

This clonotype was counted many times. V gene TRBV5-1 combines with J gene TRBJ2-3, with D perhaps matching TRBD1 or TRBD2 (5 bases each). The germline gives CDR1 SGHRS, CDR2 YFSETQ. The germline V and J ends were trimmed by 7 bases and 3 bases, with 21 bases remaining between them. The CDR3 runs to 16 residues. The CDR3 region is CASRLGTLRATDTQYF. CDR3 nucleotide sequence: TGCGCCAGCCGATTAGGGACGCTTAGGGCAACAGATACGCAGTATTTT.

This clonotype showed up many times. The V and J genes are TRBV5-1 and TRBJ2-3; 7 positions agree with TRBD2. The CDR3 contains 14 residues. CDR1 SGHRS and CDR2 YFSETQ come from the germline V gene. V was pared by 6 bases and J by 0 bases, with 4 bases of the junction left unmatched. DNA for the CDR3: TGCGCCAGCAATAGGGGAGGGAGCACAGATACGCAGTATTTT. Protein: CASNRGGSTDTQYF.

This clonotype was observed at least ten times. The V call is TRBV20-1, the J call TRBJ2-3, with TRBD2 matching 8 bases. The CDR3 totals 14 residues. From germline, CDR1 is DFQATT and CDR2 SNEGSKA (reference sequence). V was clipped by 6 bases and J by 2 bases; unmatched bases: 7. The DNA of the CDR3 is TGCAGTGCAAAACGGGGGGGGAACACAGATACGCAGTATTTT. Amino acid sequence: CSAKRGGNTDTQYF.

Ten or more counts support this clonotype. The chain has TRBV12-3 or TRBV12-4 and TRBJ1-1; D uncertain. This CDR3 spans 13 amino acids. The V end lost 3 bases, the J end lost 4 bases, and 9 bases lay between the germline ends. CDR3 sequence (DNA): TGTGCCAGCAGTTTTAACGGTGGCACTGAAGCTTTCTTT. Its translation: CASSFNGGTEAFF.

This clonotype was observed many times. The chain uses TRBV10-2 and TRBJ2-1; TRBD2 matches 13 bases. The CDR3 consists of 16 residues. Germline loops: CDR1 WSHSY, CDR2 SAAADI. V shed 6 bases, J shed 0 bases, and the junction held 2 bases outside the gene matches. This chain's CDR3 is CASRTSGGSSYNEQFF. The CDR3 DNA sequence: TGCGCCAGCAGGACTAGCGGGGGGAGCTCCTACAATGAGCAGTTCTTC.

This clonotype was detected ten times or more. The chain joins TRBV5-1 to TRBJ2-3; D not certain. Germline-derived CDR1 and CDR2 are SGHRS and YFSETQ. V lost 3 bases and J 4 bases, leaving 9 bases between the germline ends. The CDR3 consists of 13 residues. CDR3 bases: TGCGCCAGCAGCTCCCCTGGGCCAGATACGCAGTATTTT. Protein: CASSSPGPDTQYF.

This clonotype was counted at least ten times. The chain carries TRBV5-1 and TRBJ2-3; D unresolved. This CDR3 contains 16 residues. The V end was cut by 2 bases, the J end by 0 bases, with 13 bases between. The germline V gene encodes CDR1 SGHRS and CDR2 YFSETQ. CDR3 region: CASSFWLPPSTDTQYF. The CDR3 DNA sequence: TGCGCCAGCAGCTTTTGGCTTCCACCTAGCACAGATACGCAGTATTTT.

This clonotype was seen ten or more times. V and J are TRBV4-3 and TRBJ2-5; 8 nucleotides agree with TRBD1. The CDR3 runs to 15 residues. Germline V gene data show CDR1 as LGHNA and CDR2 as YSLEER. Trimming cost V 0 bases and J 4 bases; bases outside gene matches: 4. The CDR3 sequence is CASSQDGQGGETQYF. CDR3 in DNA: TGCGCCAGCAGCCAAGATGGACAGGGTGGAGAGACCCAGTACTTC.

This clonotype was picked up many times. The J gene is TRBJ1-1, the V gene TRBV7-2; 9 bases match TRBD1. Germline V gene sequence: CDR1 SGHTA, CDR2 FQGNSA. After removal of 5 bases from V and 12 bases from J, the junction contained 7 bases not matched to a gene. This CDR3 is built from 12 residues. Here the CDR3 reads CASSPGQGRTFF. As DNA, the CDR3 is TGTGCCAGCAGCCCTGGACAGGGGAGGACTTTCTTT.

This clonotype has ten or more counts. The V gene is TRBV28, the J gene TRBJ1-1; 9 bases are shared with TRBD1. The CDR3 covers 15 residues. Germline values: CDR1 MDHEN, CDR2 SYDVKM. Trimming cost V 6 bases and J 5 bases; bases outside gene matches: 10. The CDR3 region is CASREETGGGTEAFF. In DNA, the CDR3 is TGTGCCAGCAGGGAAGAGACAGGGGGAGGTACTGAAGCTTTCTTT.

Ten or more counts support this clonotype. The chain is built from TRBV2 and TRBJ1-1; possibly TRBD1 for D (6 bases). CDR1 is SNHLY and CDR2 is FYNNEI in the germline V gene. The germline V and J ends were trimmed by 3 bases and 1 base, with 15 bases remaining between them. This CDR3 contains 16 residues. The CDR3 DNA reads TGTGCCAGCAGTGATTGGCAGGGGTCACCGAACACTGAAGCTTTCTTT. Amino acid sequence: CASSDWQGSPNTEAFF.

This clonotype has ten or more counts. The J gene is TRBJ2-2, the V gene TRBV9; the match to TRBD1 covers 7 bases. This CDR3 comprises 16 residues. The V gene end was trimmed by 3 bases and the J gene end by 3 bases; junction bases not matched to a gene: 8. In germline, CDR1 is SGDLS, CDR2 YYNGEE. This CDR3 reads CASSASRDSYTGELFF. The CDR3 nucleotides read TGTGCCAGCAGCGCTAGCCGGGACAGCTACACCGGGGAGCTGTTTTTT.

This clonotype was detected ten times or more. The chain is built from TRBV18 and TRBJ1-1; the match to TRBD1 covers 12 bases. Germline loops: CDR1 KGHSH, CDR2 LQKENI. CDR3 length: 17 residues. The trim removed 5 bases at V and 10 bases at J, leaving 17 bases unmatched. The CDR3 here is CASSTPGQGATADGAFF. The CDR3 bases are TGTGCCAGCTCAACTCCGGGACAGGGGGCTACTGCGGATGGAGCTTTCTTT.

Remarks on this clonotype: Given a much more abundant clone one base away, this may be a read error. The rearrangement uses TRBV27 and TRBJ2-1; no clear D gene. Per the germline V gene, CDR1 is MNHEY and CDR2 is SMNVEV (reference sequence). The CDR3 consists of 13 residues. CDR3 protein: CASSFNRFNEQLF. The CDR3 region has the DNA TGTGCCAGCAGTTTCAATAGGTTCAATGAGCAGCTCTTC.

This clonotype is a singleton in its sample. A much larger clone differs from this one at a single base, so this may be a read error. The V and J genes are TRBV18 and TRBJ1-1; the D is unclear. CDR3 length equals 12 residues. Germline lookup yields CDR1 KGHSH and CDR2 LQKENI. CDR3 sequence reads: CASSKQVTDAFF. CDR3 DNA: TGTGCCAGCTCAAAGCAAGTGACTGATGCTTTCTTT.

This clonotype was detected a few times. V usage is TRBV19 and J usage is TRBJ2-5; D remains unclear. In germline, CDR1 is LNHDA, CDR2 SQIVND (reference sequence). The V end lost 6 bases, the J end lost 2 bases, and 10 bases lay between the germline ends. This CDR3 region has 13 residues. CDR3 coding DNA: TGTGCCAGTAGCCAGTACCCGCAAGAGACCCAGTACTTC. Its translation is CASSQYPQETQYF.

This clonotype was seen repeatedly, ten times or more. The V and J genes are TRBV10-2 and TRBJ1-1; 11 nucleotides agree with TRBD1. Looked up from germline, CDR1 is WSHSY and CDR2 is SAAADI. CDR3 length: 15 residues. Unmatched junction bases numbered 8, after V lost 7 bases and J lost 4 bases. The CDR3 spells CASTDDGTGGTEAFF. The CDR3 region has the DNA TGCGCCAGCACAGACGACGGGACAGGGGGCACTGAAGCTTTCTTT.

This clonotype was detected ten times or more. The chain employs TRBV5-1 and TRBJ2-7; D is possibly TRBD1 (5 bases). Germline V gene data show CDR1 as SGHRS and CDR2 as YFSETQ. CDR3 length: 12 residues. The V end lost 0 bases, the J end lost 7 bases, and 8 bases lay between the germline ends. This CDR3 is CASSLDRQEQYF. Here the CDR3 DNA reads TGCGCCAGCAGCTTGGACCGACAGGAGCAGTACTTC.

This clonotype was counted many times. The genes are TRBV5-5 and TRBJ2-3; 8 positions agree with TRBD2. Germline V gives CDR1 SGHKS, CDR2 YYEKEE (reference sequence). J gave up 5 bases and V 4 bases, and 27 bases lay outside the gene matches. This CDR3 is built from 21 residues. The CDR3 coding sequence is TGTGCCAGCAGCCTCACTTGGGACCAGAATTGGAGGGCGGGGGGAAGAGATACGCAGTATTTT. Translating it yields CASSLTWDQNWRAGGRDTQYF.

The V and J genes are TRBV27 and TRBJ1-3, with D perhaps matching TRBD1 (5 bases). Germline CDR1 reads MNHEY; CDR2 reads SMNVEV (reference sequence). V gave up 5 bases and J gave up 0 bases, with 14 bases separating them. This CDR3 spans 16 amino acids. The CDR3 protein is CASSVRGGPSGNTIYF. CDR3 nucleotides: TGTGCCAGCAGTGTAAGGGGCGGACCCTCTGGAAACACCATATATTTT.

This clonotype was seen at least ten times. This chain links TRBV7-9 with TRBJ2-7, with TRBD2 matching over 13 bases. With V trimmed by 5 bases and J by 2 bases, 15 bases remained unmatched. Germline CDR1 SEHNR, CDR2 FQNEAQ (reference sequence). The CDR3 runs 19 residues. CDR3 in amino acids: CASSPMGGLAGKHTYEQYF. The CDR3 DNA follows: TGTGCCAGCAGCCCAATGGGGGGACTAGCGGGGAAGCATACCTACGAGCAGTACTTC.

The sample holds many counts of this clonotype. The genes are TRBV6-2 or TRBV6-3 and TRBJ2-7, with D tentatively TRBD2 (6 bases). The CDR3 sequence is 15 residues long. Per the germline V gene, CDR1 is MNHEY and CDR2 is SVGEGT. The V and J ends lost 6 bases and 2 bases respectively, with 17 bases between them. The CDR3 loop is CASRAPSRGTYEQYV. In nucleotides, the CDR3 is TGTGCCAGCAGGGCCCCATCGCGGGGAACCTACGAGCAGTACGTC.